These T cell receptor beta chains were read from a single sample in a study of post-analysis software for immune sequencing data. A single record per CDR3 protein comes from TCRdb applying MiXCR to the PCR reads. The table lists approximately 730,000 distinct CDR3 sequences, about 32% of them singletons. Sequencing input: blood. The receptors here all came from a girl aged 5 to 17 with multiple sclerosis. The CDR3 runs from the conserved cysteine through the conserved F or W. The D gene is left open where the match is weak. Where a row states a size, it is once, few, many or the class of an expanded clone; other rows omit it.

abundance,v_gene,j_gene,d_gene,CDR3nt,CDR3aa
-,TRBV6-5,TRBJ2-7,-,TGTGCCAGCGGGAGGGGGTCCAGGGCCACCTACGAGCAGTACTTC,CASGRGSRATYEQYF
few,TRBV7-9,TRBJ1-4,-,TGTGCCAGCAGCCGCAACGGGGCAACTAATGAAAAACTGTTTTTT,CASSRNGATNEKLFF
few,TRBV29-1,TRBJ2-3,-,TGCAGCGTTGGGCCCGAGGGCGTTACGCAGTATTTT,CSVGPEGVTQYF
-,TRBV6-6,TRBJ1-6,-,TGTGCCAGCAGAGATAATAATTCACCCCCCCACTTT,CASRDNNSPPHF
-,TRBV7-9,TRBJ1-5,-,TGTGCCAGCAGCTTATATGGGGGAGTCAGCAATCAGCCCCAGCATTTT,CASSLYGGVSNQPQHF
few,TRBV5-1,TRBJ2-7,-,TGCGCCAGCAGCGCCCTGGTCAGGGACGAGCAGTACTTC,CASSALVRDEQYF
-,TRBV7-2,TRBJ1-1,-,TGTGCCAGCAGCTCTCCGGAACAGAGGACTGAAGCTTTCTTT,CASSSPEQRTEAFF
-,TRBV29-1,TRBJ1-3,-,TGCAGCGCCGGGGGGGGATACTCTGGAAACACCATATATTTT,CSAGGGYSGNTIYF
-,TRBV20-1,TRBJ2-5,TRBD1,TGCAGTGCTGGAAAGGGGACAGATTTGTACCAAGAGACCCAGTACTTC,CSAGKGTDLYQETQYF
-,TRBV5-1,TRBJ1-1,-,TGCGCCAGCAGCTTGATAAGACGGAACACTGAAGCTTTCTTT,CASSLIRRNTEAFF
-,TRBV7-2,TRBJ1-5,TRBD1,TGTGCCAGCAGCGCGACACAGGGGCCCTTAAGAAATCAGCCCCAGCATTTT,CASSATQGPLRNQPQHF
few,TRBV25-1,TRBJ2-5,TRBD2,TGTGCCAGCAACCGGGGGGGTTTAGAGACCCAGTACTTC,CASNRGGLETQYF